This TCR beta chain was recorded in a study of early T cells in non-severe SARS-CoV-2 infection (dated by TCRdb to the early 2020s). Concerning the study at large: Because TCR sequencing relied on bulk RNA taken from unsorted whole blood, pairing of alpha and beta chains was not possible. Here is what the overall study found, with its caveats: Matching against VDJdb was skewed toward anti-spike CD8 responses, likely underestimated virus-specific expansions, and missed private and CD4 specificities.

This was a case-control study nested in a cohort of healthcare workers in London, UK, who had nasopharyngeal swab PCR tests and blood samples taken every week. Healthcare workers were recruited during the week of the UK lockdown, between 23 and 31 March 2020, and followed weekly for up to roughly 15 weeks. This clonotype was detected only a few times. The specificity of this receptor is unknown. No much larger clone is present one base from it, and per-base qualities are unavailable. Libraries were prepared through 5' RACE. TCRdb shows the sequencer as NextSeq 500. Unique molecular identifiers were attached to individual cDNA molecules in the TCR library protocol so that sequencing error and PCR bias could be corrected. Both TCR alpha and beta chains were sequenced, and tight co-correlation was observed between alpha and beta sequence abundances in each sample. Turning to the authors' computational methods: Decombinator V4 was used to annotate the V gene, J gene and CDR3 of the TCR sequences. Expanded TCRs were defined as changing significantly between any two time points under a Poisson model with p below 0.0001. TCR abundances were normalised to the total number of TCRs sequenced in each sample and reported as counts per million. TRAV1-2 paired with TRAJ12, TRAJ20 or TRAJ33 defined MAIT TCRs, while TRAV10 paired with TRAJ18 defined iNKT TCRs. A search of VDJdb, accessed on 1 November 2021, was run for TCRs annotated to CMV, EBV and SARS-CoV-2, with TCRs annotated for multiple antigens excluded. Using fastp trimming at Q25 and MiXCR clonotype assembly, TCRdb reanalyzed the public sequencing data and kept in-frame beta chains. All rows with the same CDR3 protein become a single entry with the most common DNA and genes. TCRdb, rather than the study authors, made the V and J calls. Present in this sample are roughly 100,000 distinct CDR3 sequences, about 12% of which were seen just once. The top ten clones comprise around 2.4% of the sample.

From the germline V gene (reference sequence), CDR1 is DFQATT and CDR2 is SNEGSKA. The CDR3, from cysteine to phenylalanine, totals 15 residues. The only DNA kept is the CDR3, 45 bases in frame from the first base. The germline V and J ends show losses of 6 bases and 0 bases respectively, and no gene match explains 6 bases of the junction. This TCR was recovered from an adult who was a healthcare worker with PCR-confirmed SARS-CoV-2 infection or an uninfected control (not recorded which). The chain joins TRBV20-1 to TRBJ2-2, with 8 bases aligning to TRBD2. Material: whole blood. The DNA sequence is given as TGCAGTGCGAGGGCGGGGGGCGCGAACACCGGGGAGCTGTTTTTT. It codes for CSARAGGANTGELFF.